Listed below are T cell receptor beta chains from one sample, sequenced in a study of blood T cell repertoires in COVID-19. Profiled with immunoSEQ multiplex PCR; TCRdb holds only in-frame clones, not every one. Among over 200,000 clones listed, about nine tenths were seen once. The sample was PBMCs or T cells enriched from blood (not recorded which). These receptor sequences come from a man younger than 35 who had recovered from COVID-19. CDR3s include the opening cysteine and the closing phenylalanine or tryptophan. The order of the fields is J gene, V gene, CDR3 protein.

j_gene: TRBJ2-7
v_gene: TRBV24-1
CDR3aa: CATSDPGQGSYEQYF

j_gene: TRBJ2-7
v_gene: TRBV27
CDR3aa: CASIGSVSPYEQYF

j_gene: TRBJ2-5
v_gene: TRBV20-1
CDR3aa: CSASMASGAETQYF

j_gene: TRBJ2-7
v_gene: TRBV11-3
CDR3aa: CASIQITQNLDFLYEQYF

j_gene: TRBJ1-6
v_gene: TRBV7-8
CDR3aa: CASSLAAYSYNSPLHF

j_gene: TRBJ1-4
v_gene: TRBV7-8
CDR3aa: CASSLGAGGLTNEKLFF

j_gene: TRBJ2-2
v_gene: TRBV6-5
CDR3aa: CASSRERTTGELFF

j_gene: TRBJ1-2
v_gene: TRBV4-1
CDR3aa: CASSQDPITGTNYGYTF

j_gene: TRBJ2-2
v_gene: TRBV28
CDR3aa: CASSPWTANTGELFF

j_gene: TRBJ1-3
v_gene: TRBV11-3
CDR3aa: CASSSPFDMAAGNTIYF

j_gene: TRBJ2-2
v_gene: TRBV11-2
CDR3aa: CASSLDQAGGLFTGELFF

j_gene: TRBJ1-5
v_gene: TRBV28
CDR3aa: CASAPGGPNQPQHF

j_gene: TRBJ2-1
v_gene: TRBV5-4
CDR3aa: CASSLAGGYYNEQFF

j_gene: TRBJ2-3
v_gene: TRBV18
CDR3aa: CASSRPGDTQYF

j_gene: TRBJ1-3
v_gene: TRBV2
CDR3aa: CASSGGSGNTIYF

j_gene: TRBJ2-2
v_gene: TRBV6-4
CDR3aa: CASSPGTGNINTGELFF

j_gene: TRBJ2-5
v_gene: TRBV27
CDR3aa: CASSSTGRVRETQYF

j_gene: TRBJ1-4
v_gene: TRBV7-9
CDR3aa: CATGSGGATNEKLFF

j_gene: TRBJ2-7
v_gene: TRBV30
CDR3aa: CAWNRGQGLEQYF

j_gene: TRBJ2-3
v_gene: TRBV5-1
CDR3aa: CASSLIARGVGTDTQYF

j_gene: TRBJ2-2
v_gene: TRBV5-4
CDR3aa: CASSLVRNTGELFF

j_gene: TRBJ2-1
v_gene: TRBV19
CDR3aa: CASSIGTSGTNEQFF

j_gene: TRBJ2-3
v_gene: TRBV7-9
CDR3aa: CASSSRLSTDTQYF

j_gene: TRBJ2-1
v_gene: TRBV24-1
CDR3aa: CATSDRTGAIYNEQFF

j_gene: TRBJ2-1
v_gene: TRBV21-1
CDR3aa: CASSKMSSGSHEQFF

j_gene: TRBJ1-1
v_gene: TRBV19
CDR3aa: CASSIDREGRANTEAFF

j_gene: TRBJ2-7
v_gene: TRBV6-1
CDR3aa: CASSEDRMAYEQYF